This TCR beta chain was profiled in a study of blood T cell repertoires in COVID-19. The CDR3 contains 13 residues. The ends were cut back, 6 bases at V and 4 bases at J, with 12 bases in the middle. Germline V CDR1 and CDR2: SNHLY, FYNNEI. TCRdb keeps only in-frame clones here, not all; method: immunoSEQ multiplex PCR. The sample shows 200,000 to 300,000 clones, 70% to 90% of them seen only once. Material: peripheral blood. The chain couples TRBV2 to TRBJ2-5, with D perhaps TRBD1 (5 bases). This TCR came from a woman in her sixties with COVID-19, enrolled during active disease. CDR3 amino acids: CASSQDIRETQYF. The CDR3 DNA reads as TGTGCCAGCAGCCAGGACATCCGAGAGACCCAGTACTTC.